Sequencing of this T cell receptor beta chain was carried out in a study of vaccination effects on CD4 cells after COVID-19. To note about this clone: What it binds is unknown.

In the ViraFEST assay, antigen-specific CD4+ clonotypes were identified by expansion after peptide-pool stimulation. Cultured cells yielded isolated CD4+ T cells after nine to ten days. Infection dated between March and December 2020, before the Alpha, Beta and Delta variants reached the United States. This CDR3 is 16 amino acids long. Per the germline V gene, CDR1 is SGHTA and CDR2 is FQGNSA. Trimming removed 2 bases at V and 5 bases at J, with 18 bases between. TCRdb keeps only in-frame clones here, not all; method: immunoSEQ multiplex PCR. The sample lists under 20,000 clones, around 74% occurring once.

J is TRBJ2-5 and V is TRBV7-2, with D possibly being TRBD2 (6 bases). The specimen comprised CD4+ T cells from PBMCs cultured with SARS-CoV-2 spike peptides, sampled before COVID-19 vaccination. This TCR derives from a human donor who had a prior SARS-CoV-2 infection. CDR3 region: CASSLIGRRGGETQYF. In DNA, the CDR3 is TGTGCCAGCAGCTTAATCGGTCGTCGTGGAGGGGAGACCCAGTACTTC.